This TCR beta chain was identified in a study of tumour-infiltrating T cells in Burkitt lymphoma. Study-wide background: Survival, overall and progression-free, tracked with productive clonality.

Libraries were prepared by immunoSEQ multiplex PCR; TCRdb keeps only in-frame clonotypes and omits some of them. This sample has 14,000 or so clones, with 30% found just once. The origin of this receptor is a human donor with diffuse large B-cell lymphoma. Sequenced input: tumor tissue.

The CDR3 bases are TGTGCCAGCAGTCCAGGACTAGACAGATACGAGCAGTACTTC. As protein: CASSPGLDRYEQYF. The chain joins TRBV6-5 to TRBJ2-7, with 7 bases identical to TRBD2. The V gene's germline CDR1 is MNHEY and CDR2 SVGAGI. This CDR3 is 14 amino acids long. After removal of 5 bases from V and 4 bases from J, the junction contained 8 bases not matched to a gene.